These 24 T cell receptor beta chains came from one sample sequenced in a study of T-cell memory formation after mild COVID-19 listed by TCRdb under 2021. The library was generated by 5' RACE. The reads were generated on an Illumina NovaSeq 6000. In-frame beta chains were kept once TCRdb had trimmed the public reads at Q25 with fastp and called clones with MiXCR. Entries are consolidated by CDR3 protein sequence, retaining the most common genes and DNA. The sample records about 33,000 distinct CDR3 sequences, about 21% of which are singletons. In total, the top ten clones hold 1.5% of the sample. The sequenced sample was PBMCs or a T cell subset sorted from them (not recorded which). These receptors originate from an adult who had mild COVID-19 (a few samples of this study predate the infection). The sample titles of this study are shuffled in the database, so cell type and time point are left out.

This clonotype has a handful of counts. The rearrangement uses TRBV2 and TRBJ2-7; no firm D call. The CDR3 totals 11 residues. The germline CDR1 and CDR2 sequences are SNHLY and FYNNEI. Deletions cut 7 bases from V and 3 bases from J, with 7 bases between. CDR3 in amino acids: CASKTYYEQYF. CDR3 DNA: TGTGCCAGCAAAACCTACTACGAGCAGTACTTC. Together with reference TRBV2 and TRBJ2-7, the CDR3 gives the full variable domain: EPEVTQTPSHQVTQMGQEVILRCVPISNHLYFYWYRQILGQKVEFLVSFYNNEISEKSEIFDDQFSVERPDGSNFTLKIRSTKLEDSAMYFCASKTYYEQYFGPGTRLTVT.

Here the CDR3 reads CASSAPPASGYQETQYF. For the CDR3, the DNA is TGTGCCAGCAGCGCCCCCCCGGCTAGCGGGTACCAAGAGACCCAGTACTTC. This chain uses TRBV7-9 with TRBJ2-5, with 8 bases that match TRBD2. The CDR3 loop spans 17 amino acids. Germline loops: CDR1 SEHNR, CDR2 FQNEAQ (reference sequence). Trimming removed 5 bases from V and 0 bases from J; junction bases left unmatched: 11.

Here the CDR3 DNA reads TGTGCCAGCAGCCAAGCAGGGGGGCCCTGGGAAGCTTTCTTT. Translated, it gives CASSQAGGPWEAFF. V is TRBV14 and J is TRBJ1-1; 7 bases map to TRBD1. The CDR3 has 14 residues. Germline V gene data show CDR1 as SGHDN and CDR2 as FVKESK. V shed 1 base, J shed 8 bases, and the junction held 7 bases outside the gene matches.

This clonotype has a count of ten or more. The CDR3 is CAIGGSPSEEQFF. For the CDR3, the DNA is TGTGCCATCGGCGGGTCTCCCTCCGAAGAGCAGTTCTTC. The V gene is TRBV10-3, the J gene TRBJ2-1; the D gene is possibly TRBD2 (5 bases). Germline lookup yields CDR1 ENHRY and CDR2 SYGVKD. CDR3 size: 13 residues. Trimming removed 8 bases at V and 10 bases at J, with 18 bases between.

The chain uses TRBV6-1 and TRBJ2-7, with 7 nucleotides matching TRBD2. CDR3 length equals 15 residues. The V gene end was trimmed by 2 bases and the J gene end by 3 bases; junction bases not matched to a gene: 7. Germline lookup yields CDR1 MNHNS and CDR2 SASEGT. The CDR3 here is CASSEMAGEGYEQYF. CDR3 coding DNA: TGTGCCAGCAGTGAAATGGCGGGAGAGGGCTACGAGCAGTACTTC.

This clonotype was detected many times. The chain carries TRBV6-2 or TRBV6-3 and TRBJ2-5; 8 bases are shared with TRBD1. The CDR3 length is 15 residues. Germline loops: CDR1 MNHEY, CDR2 SVGEGT. The J segment lost 4 bases and the V segment lost 2 bases, leaving 6 bases of the junction unmatched. The CDR3 region is CASSYASGGAETQYF. The DNA for the CDR3 is TGTGCCAGCAGTTACGCTTCAGGGGGCGCAGAGACCCAGTACTTC.

Many counts were recorded for this clonotype. This chain uses TRBV11-2 with TRBJ2-7; D remains unclear. The CDR3 is made up of 14 amino acids. Trimming pared 0 bases from V and 5 bases from J, leaving 11 bases between. The germline V gene has CDR1 SGHAT and CDR2 FQNNGV. The CDR3 region has the DNA TGTGCCAGCAGCTTAGAACCCACTAACCACGAGCAGTACTTC. Encoded protein: CASSLEPTNHEQYF.

This clonotype was recorded at least ten times. The chain has TRBV7-2 and TRBJ1-1; the D is unclear. The ends were cut back, 0 bases at V and 1 base at J, with 3 bases in the middle. Germline CDR1 is SGHTA and CDR2 is FQGNSA. CDR3 length: 13 amino acids. CDR3 in amino acids: CASSLAANTEAFF. CDR3 DNA sequence: TGTGCCAGCAGCTTAGCGGCGAACACTGAAGCTTTCTTT.

This clonotype was detected ten times or more. The chain recombines TRBV12-3 or TRBV12-4 with TRBJ1-2, with a possible D match to TRBD1 (5 bases). V lost 3 bases, J lost 6 bases, and 17 bases lay in between. The CDR3 sequence is 15 residues long. The CDR3 region is CASSLGSPRGNGYTF. Written as DNA, the CDR3 is TGTGCCAGCAGTTTGGGCAGCCCCCGGGGGAATGGCTACACCTTC.

This clonotype was recorded many times. The chain employs TRBV12-5 and TRBJ2-1, with TRBD2 identical over 10 bases. CDR3 size: 16 residues. J lost 9 bases, V lost 3 bases, and 11 bases had no gene match. Per germline, CDR1 LGHNT and CDR2 FRNRAP. CDR3 bases: TGTGCTAGTGGTTTTTTAGCGGGAGGACGATTAGGTGAGCAGTTCTTC. Translation: CASGFLAGGRLGEQFF.

Many counts were recorded for this clonotype. The chain uses TRBV6-1 and TRBJ1-2; D may be TRBD1 (5 bases). V gave up 2 bases and J gave up 8 bases, with 12 bases separating them. The CDR3 length is 13 residues. Germline CDR1 reads MNHNS; CDR2 reads SASEGT. The CDR3 nucleotides read TGTGCCAGCAGTGAAACTTCTCACAGGGGCTACACCTTC. It encodes CASSETSHRGYTF.

This clonotype was recorded many times. V gene TRBV5-1 combines with J gene TRBJ2-7; 7 bases match TRBD1. From germline, CDR1 is SGHRS and CDR2 YFSETQ. This CDR3 has 15 amino acids. Trimming removed 4 bases from V and 4 bases from J; junction bases left unmatched: 11. The CDR3 DNA follows: TGCGCCAGCAGCCTTCAACTGGACAGGTTTTACGAGCAGTACTTC. It specifies CASSLQLDRFYEQYF. Combining the CDR3 with reference TRBV5-1 and TRBJ2-7 gives the whole variable domain KAGVTQTPRYLIKTRGQQVTLSCSPISGHRSVSWYQQTPGQGLQFLFEYFSETQRNKGNFPGRFSGRQFSNSRSEMNVSTLELGDSALYLCASSLQLDRFYEQYFGPGTRLTVT.

This clonotype occurred many times. The chain links TRBV7-9 to TRBJ2-6; D perhaps matches TRBD1 (5 bases). Germline V gives CDR1 SEHNR, CDR2 FQNEAQ (reference sequence). Trimming shortened V by 0 bases and J by 0 bases, and 9 bases separated the two germline ends. This CDR3 has 17 amino acids. CDR3 sequence: CASSLAPDTSGANVLTF. Here the CDR3 DNA reads TGTGCCAGCAGCTTAGCCCCGGACACCTCTGGGGCCAACGTCCTGACTTTC.

This clonotype was found many times. The genes are TRBV12-3 or TRBV12-4 and TRBJ1-3, with 9 bases aligning to TRBD1. The CDR3 is 14 amino acids. The junction had 1 base not matched to a gene; V was cut back by 3 bases and J by 4 bases. As DNA, the CDR3 is TGTGCCAGCAGTTTGGACAGGGGAGGAAACACCATATATTTT. Translating gives CASSLDRGGNTIYF.

This clonotype was counted ten times or more. V is TRBV29-1 and J is TRBJ2-3, with a weak D call TRBD2 (5 bases). The germline V gene has CDR1 SQVTM and CDR2 ANQGSEA. V lost 7 bases to trimming and J lost 0 bases, with 8 bases between them. The CDR3 is made up of 12 amino acids. The CDR3 region is CSGGGSTDTQYF. In nucleotides, the CDR3 is TGCAGCGGCGGAGGCAGCACAGATACGCAGTATTTT.

Many counts were recorded for this clonotype. The V gene is TRBV28, the J gene TRBJ2-5; possibly TRBD1 for D (6 bases). The V and J ends lost 7 bases and 2 bases respectively, with 17 bases between them. This CDR3 is built from 15 residues. CDR1 MDHEN and CDR2 SYDVKM come from the germline V gene. CDR3 bases: TGTGCCAGCAAGACCGGAGACAGGAGACAAGAGACCCAGTACTTC. It yields the protein CASKTGDRRQETQYF.

The genes are TRBV7-9 and TRBJ2-7; possibly TRBD1 for D (5 bases). Trimming removed 5 bases from V and 5 bases from J, with 16 bases in between. The CDR3 is 14 residues long. Germline V gene data show CDR1 as SEHNR and CDR2 as FQNEAQ (reference sequence). CDR3 amino acids: CASSAQGRAHEQYF. CDR3 DNA sequence: TGTGCCAGCAGCGCTCAGGGAAGGGCCCACGAGCAGTACTTC.

This clonotype appeared many times. This chain connects TRBV27 to TRBJ2-3; D is ambiguous. The CDR3 spans 13 residues. Deletions cut 5 bases from V and 5 bases from J, with 11 bases between. CDR1 and CDR2 (germline): MNHEY, SMNVEV (reference sequence). CDR3 in amino acids: CASSNSRGDTQYF. CDR3 nucleotide sequence: TGTGCCAGCAGTAACTCCCGAGGAGATACGCAGTATTTT.

Concerning this clonotype itself: A much larger clone sits a single nucleotide away, making a read error possible. The chain couples TRBV12-3 or TRBV12-4 to TRBJ2-7; D call uncertain. The CDR3 runs to 11 residues. CDR3 DNA sequence: TGTGCCAGCAGATTAGGGTTCGAGCAGTACTTC. Residues: CASRLGFEQYF.

The V and J genes are TRBV7-2 and TRBJ2-3, with 7 bases matching TRBD1. The germline V gene encodes CDR1 SGHTA and CDR2 FQGNSA. The CDR3 has 14 residues. V was pared by 5 bases and J by 2 bases, with 4 bases of the junction left unmatched. The CDR3 is CASSPDRNTDTQYF. Written as DNA, the CDR3 is TGTGCCAGCAGCCCGGACAGGAACACAGATACGCAGTATTTT. Using reference TRBV7-2 and TRBJ2-3 for the parts outside the CDR3, the full variable domain is GAGVSQSPSNKVTEKGKDVELRCDPISGHTALYWYRQSLGQGLEFLIYFQGNSAPDKSGLPSDRFSAERTGGSVSTLTIQRTQQEDSAVYLCASSPDRNTDTQYFGPGTRLTVL.

The rearrangement joins TRBV14 to TRBJ1-1; TRBD1 is a possible D gene (5 bases). Germline CDR1 and CDR2: SGHDN and FVKESK. CDR3 length: 15 amino acids. V was trimmed by 4 bases and J by 1 base, leaving 13 bases between them. The CDR3 sequence: CASSLGRYGNTEAFF. In DNA, the CDR3 is TGTGCCAGCAGCCTGGGACGTTATGGGAACACTGAAGCTTTCTTT.

The gene calls are TRBV7-6 and TRBJ2-3; D gene uncertain. CDR1 and CDR2 (germline): SGHVS, FNYEAQ. This CDR3 contains 15 residues. V lost 0 bases to trimming and J lost 2 bases, with 9 bases between them. DNA for the CDR3: TGTGCCAGCAGCTTAGCCGGAAGTCACACAGATACGCAGTATTTT. As protein: CASSLAGSHTDTQYF.

Regarding this clonotype: A much larger clone is a single base away; this may be a read error. The chain joins TRBV3-1 to TRBJ2-1; no definite D call. The end of the DNA fits TRBJ2-7 better, so the J call may be wrong. This CDR3 comprises 12 residues. Germline-derived CDR1 and CDR2 are LGHDT and YNNKEL (reference sequence). As DNA, the CDR3 is TGTGCCAGCAGCCAAGCCGGGTCAGAGCAGTACTTC. It yields the protein CASSQAGSEQYF.

This clonotype was observed at least ten times. The chain joins TRBV3-1 to TRBJ2-1; 10 bases map to TRBD2. The germline V gene encodes CDR1 LGHDT and CDR2 YNNKEL (reference sequence). The CDR3 length is 12 residues. With 4 bases clipped from V and 14 bases from J, the junction kept 5 bases outside the gene matches. CDR3 DNA sequence: TGTGCCAGCAGCCCACTAGCGGGGAAAAAGTTCTTC. Amino acid sequence: CASSPLAGKKFF.